This is a list of T cell receptor beta chains from one sample in a study of technical replicates of blood from a handful of donors. Sequencing used immunoSEQ multiplex PCR; TCRdb keeps in-frame clones, though not all of them. The data show 80,000 to 95,000 clones, with 94% seen just once and 0.2% to 0.3% held by the top ten. What was sequenced was T cells isolated from PBMCs. The receptors stem from a human donor in good health. CDR3s include the opening cysteine and the closing phenylalanine or tryptophan. The D gene is left open where the match is weak. The size field is filled for only some rows; it gives once, few, many or a size class.

.	TRBJ2-5	TRBV27	.	TGTGCCAGCCAGAAAGGACTACAAGAGACCCAGTACTTC	CASQKGLQETQYF
.	TRBJ2-3	TRBV5-6	.	TGTGCCAGCAGCCTCGGGTTTCGTACCACAGATACGCAGTATTTT	CASSLGFRTTDTQYF
.	TRBJ1-3	TRBV10-2	TRBD1	TGCGCCAGCAGTCTTCGGGACAGCTCTGGAAACACCATATATTTT	CASSLRDSSGNTIYF
.	TRBJ2-1	TRBV7-8	.	TGTGCCAGCAGCTTAGGGACTCCCTACAATGAGCAGTTCTTC	CASSLGTPYNEQFF
.	TRBJ2-1	TRBV28	TRBD2	TGTGCCAGCAACAAACTAGCGGGAGTCTTCTACAATGAGCAGTTCTTC	CASNKLAGVFYNEQFF
.	TRBJ2-1	TRBV5-1	.	TGCGCCAGCAGCTTGGTGCAGTCCTACAATGAGCAGTTCTTC	CASSLVQSYNEQFF
.	TRBJ1-4	TRBV30	TRBD1	TGTGCCTGGAGCGAACTTCGACAGGGATTTAATGAAAAACTGTTTTTT	CAWSELRQGFNEKLFF
.	TRBJ1-2	TRBV6-1	.	TGTGCCAGCAACGAGCGGGTGGGCTATGGCTACACCTTC	CASNERVGYGYTF
.	TRBJ1-2	TRBV6-6	TRBD1	TGTGCCAGCAGTCCACTGACAGGGATCGGCTATGGCTACACCTTC	CASSPLTGIGYGYTF
.	TRBJ2-5	TRBV19	TRBD2	TGTGCCAGTAGTCCTAGCGGGGCTCAAGAGACCCAGTACTTC	CASSPSGAQETQYF
.	TRBJ2-7	TRBV7-9	TRBD2	TGTGCCAGCAGCGGCAACAAGGGACTAGCGGGAGCTACCTACGAGCAGTACTTC	CASSGNKGLAGATYEQYF
.	TRBJ2-1	TRBV6-4	.	TGTGCCAGCAGTGTAGAGGTCTCGGGGGAGCAGTTCTTC	CASSVEVSGEQFF
.	TRBJ2-1	TRBV6-4	TRBD2	TGTGCCAGCAGTGTAACTAGCGGGGGGGCGAATGAGCAGTTCTTC	CASSVTSGGANEQFF
.	TRBJ2-1	TRBV6-5	TRBD2	TGTGCCAGCAGTCCGACTAGCGGGTCTTACAATGAGCAGTTCTTC	CASSPTSGSYNEQFF
.	TRBJ1-5	TRBV5-1	.	TGCGCCAGCAGCTTGGAGGGGTACAATCAGCCCCAGCATTTT	CASSLEGYNQPQHF
.	TRBJ1-1	TRBV6-5	TRBD1	TGTGCCAGCAGGCAGGGGGTAGTCACTGAAGCTTTCTTT	CASRQGVVTEAFF
.	TRBJ2-3	TRBV2	.	TGTGCCAGCAGTGTGGGACACACAGATACGCAGTATTTT	CASSVGHTDTQYF
.	TRBJ1-1	TRBV23-1	.	TGCGCCAGCAACCCTCGTGCCGGGACTGAAGCTTTCTTT	CASNPRAGTEAFF
.	TRBJ2-6	TRBV29-1	.	TGCAGCGCATTCCAGCGAATCTCTGGGGCCAACGTCCTGACTTTC	CSAFQRISGANVLTF
.	TRBJ2-7	TRBV5-6	TRBD1	TGTGCCAGCAGCTTGCCCCGGGACAGGCCCTACGAGCAGTACTTC	CASSLPRDRPYEQYF
.	TRBJ2-7	TRBV6-5	.	TGTGCCAGCAGCAACAGGGTTGGCGAGCAGTACTTC	CASSNRVGEQYF
.	TRBJ1-2	TRBV14	.	TGTGCCAGCAGCCAAGATCAGGGGCAGGGCTATGGCTACACCTTC	CASSQDQGQGYGYTF
.	TRBJ2-7	TRBV6-1	TRBD2	TGTGCCAGCAGTAGAGCGGGAGCGACAGATGAGCAGTACTTC	CASSRAGATDEQYF
.	TRBJ2-1	TRBV14	.	TGTGCCAGCAGCCAATTGACAGCGCGGGAGCAGTTCTTC	CASSQLTAREQFF
.	TRBJ2-5	TRBV5-7	TRBD2	TGTGCCAGCAGCTTCGGGGGGTTCCCGGCCCAAGAGACCCAGTACTTC	CASSFGGFPAQETQYF
.	TRBJ2-2	TRBV10-1	.	TGCGCCAGCAGTGCCACCAGCACCGGGGAGCTGTTTTTT	CASSATSTGELFF
.	TRBJ2-4	TRBV5-1	TRBD2	TGCGCCAGCAGCTCGCGGGGGGAGGACATTCAGTACTTC	CASSSRGEDIQYF
.	TRBJ2-5	TRBV21-1	.	TGTGCCAGCAGCGAAGGAGGGACTAGCGGGGACCTAAGGGAGGGAAATAAGGAGACCCAGTACTTC	CASSEGGTSGDLREGNKETQYF
.	TRBJ2-5	TRBV19	TRBD1	TGTGCCAGTAGTCAAGCGACAGGGGGGGGCCAAGAGACCCAGTACTTC	CASSQATGGGQETQYF
.	TRBJ2-7	TRBV19	.	TGTGCCAGTTCGGACAGTTACGAGCAGTACTTC	CASSDSYEQYF
.	TRBJ2-5	TRBV12-5	TRBD1	TGTGCTAGTGGTTTGCCGGACAGGGAAGAGACCCAGTACTTC	CASGLPDREETQYF
.	TRBJ2-1	TRBV19	TRBD1	TGTGCCAGTAGTAGAACCCGGGACAGGAACAATGAGCAGTTCTTC	CASSRTRDRNNEQFF
once	TRBJ2-3	TRBV5-1	.	TGCGCCAGCAGCTTGGGACAGAACACAGATACGCAGTATTTT	CASSLGQNTDTQYF
.	TRBJ2-7	TRBV2	TRBD1	TGTGCCAGCAGTTCCACCTCGACAGGGGGACTCTACGAGCAGTACTTC	CASSSTSTGGLYEQYF
.	TRBJ2-1	TRBV29-1	.	TGCAGCGTTGATAATAACCTAGTGTACAATGAGCAGTTCTTC	CSVDNNLVYNEQFF
.	TRBJ1-5	TRBV4-1	TRBD1	TGCGCCAGCAGCCCCGACGACGGGACAGATAATCAGCCCCAGCATTTT	CASSPDDGTDNQPQHF
.	TRBJ1-3	TRBV6-1	TRBD1	TGTGCCAGCGGGACAGGGGTTTCTGGAAACACCATATATTTT	CASGTGVSGNTIYF
.	TRBJ1-1	TRBV4-1	.	TGCGCCAGCAGCTTCGGCCGGATCGCAGAGGCGAACACTGAAGCTTTCTTT	CASSFGRIAEANTEAFF
.	TRBJ2-7	TRBV29-1	.	TGCAGCGTCCGCGACCCGAGGAGGCCCTACGAGCAGTACTTC	CSVRDPRRPYEQYF
.	TRBJ1-5	TRBV28	TRBD1	TGTGCCAGCAGTTTGGGACAGAATAGCAATCAGCCCCAGCATTTT	CASSLGQNSNQPQHF
.	TRBJ2-7	TRBV12-2	.	TGTGCAAGTCGCTTAGCTAGGGACTCCAGACGTGACTACGAGCAGTACTTC	CASRLARDSRRDYEQYF
once	TRBJ1-2	TRBV6-1	.	TGTGCCAGCAGGACTCTTCCAGGCCAGGGGTATGGCTACACCTTC	CASRTLPGQGYGYTF
.	TRBJ1-1	TRBV5-1	.	TGCGCCAGCAGCTTCAGGGGGAACACTGAAGCTTTCTTT	CASSFRGNTEAFF